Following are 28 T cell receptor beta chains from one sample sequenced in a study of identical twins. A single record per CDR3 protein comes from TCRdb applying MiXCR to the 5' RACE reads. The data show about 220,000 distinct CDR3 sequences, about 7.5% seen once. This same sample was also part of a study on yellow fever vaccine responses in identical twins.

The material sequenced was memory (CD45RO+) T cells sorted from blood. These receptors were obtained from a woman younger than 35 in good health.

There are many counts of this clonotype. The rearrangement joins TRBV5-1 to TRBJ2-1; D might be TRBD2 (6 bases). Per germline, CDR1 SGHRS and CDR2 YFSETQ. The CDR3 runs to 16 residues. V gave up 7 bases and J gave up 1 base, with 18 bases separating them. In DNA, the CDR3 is TGCGCCAGCCACGTCGGTGGGGGGAGTTCCTACAATGAGCAGTTCTTC. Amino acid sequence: CASHVGGGSSYNEQFF.

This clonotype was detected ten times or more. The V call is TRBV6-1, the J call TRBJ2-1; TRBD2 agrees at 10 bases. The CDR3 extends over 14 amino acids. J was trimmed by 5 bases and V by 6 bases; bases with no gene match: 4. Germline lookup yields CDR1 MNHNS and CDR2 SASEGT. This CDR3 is CASRKGLANNEQFF. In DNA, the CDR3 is TGTGCCAGCAGAAAGGGACTAGCGAACAATGAGCAGTTCTTC.

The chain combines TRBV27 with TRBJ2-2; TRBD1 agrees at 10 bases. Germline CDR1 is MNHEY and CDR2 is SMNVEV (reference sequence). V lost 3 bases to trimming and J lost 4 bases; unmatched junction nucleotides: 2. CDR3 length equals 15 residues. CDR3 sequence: CASSFWTGGTGELFF. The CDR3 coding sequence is TGTGCCAGCAGTTTCTGGACAGGGGGCACCGGGGAGCTGTTTTTT.

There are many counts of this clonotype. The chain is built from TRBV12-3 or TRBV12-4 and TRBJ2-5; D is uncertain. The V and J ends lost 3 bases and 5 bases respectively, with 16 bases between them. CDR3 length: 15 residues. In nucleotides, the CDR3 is TGTGCCAGCAGTTTCCTGGGCGCCCGAAAGGAGACCCAGTACTTC. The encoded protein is CASSFLGARKETQYF.

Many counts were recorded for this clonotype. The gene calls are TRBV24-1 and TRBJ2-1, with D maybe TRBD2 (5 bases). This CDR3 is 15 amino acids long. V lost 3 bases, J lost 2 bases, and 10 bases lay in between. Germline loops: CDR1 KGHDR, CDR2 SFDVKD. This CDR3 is CATSDPRAPYNEQFF. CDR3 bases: TGTGCCACCAGTGATCCGAGGGCCCCCTACAATGAGCAGTTCTTC.

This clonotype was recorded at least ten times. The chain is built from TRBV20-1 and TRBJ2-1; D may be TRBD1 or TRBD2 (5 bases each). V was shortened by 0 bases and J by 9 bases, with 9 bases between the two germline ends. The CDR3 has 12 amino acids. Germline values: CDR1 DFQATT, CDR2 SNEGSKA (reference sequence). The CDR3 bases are TGCAGTGCTAGAGATCATGGGGGTGAGCAGTTCTTC. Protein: CSARDHGGEQFF.

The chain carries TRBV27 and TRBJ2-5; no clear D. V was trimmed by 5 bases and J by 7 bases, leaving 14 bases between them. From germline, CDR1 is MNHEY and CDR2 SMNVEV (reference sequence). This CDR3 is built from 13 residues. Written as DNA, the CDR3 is TGTGCCAGCAGTCCCAGACAATTGGGGACCCAGTACTTC. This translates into CASSPRQLGTQYF.

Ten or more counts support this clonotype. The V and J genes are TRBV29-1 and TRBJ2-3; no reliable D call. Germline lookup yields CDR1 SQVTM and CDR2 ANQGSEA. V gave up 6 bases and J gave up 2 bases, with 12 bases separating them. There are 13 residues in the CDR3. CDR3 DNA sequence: TGCAGCGTGTTAAGTAGGTCCACAGATACGCAGTATTTT. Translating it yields CSVLSRSTDTQYF.

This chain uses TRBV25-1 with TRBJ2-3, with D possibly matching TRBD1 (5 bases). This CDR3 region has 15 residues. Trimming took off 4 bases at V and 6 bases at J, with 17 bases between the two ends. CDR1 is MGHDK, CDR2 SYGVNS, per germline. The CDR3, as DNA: TGTGCCAGCAGTGTATGGGCAGGGAACGGGGATACGCAGTATTTT. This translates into CASSVWAGNGDTQYF.

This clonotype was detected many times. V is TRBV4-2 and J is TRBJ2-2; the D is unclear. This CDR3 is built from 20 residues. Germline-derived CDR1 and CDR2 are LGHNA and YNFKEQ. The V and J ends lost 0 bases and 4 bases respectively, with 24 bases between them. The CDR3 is CASSQDRVGRDTLFTGELFF. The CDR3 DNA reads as TGTGCCAGCAGCCAAGATCGGGTGGGCAGAGATACCCTCTTCACCGGGGAGCTGTTTTTT.

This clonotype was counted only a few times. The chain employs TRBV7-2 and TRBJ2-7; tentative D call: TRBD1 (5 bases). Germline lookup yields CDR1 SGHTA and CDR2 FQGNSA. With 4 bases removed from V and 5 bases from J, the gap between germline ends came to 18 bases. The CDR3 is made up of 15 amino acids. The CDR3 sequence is CASSSMGGAVDEQYF. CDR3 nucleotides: TGTGCCAGCAGCTCCATGGGTGGGGCAGTCGACGAGCAGTACTTC.

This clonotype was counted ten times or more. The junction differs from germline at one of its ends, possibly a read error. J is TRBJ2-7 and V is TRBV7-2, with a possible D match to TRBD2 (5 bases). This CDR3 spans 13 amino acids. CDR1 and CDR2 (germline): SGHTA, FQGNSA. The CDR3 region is CASSLARTYEQYF. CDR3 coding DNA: TGTGCCAGCAGTTTAGCGCGGACTTACGAGCAGTACTTC.

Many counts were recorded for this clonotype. CDR3 DNA sequence: TGTGCCAGCAGCTTAGGATACCCGGAAGGGGAGACCCAGTACTTC. This sequence encodes CASSLGYPEGETQYF. The chain uses TRBV7-6 and TRBJ2-5; D unresolved. Germline V gives CDR1 SGHVS, CDR2 FNYEAQ. CDR3 length: 15 residues. V shed 1 base and J shed 5 bases, with 14 bases lying between them.

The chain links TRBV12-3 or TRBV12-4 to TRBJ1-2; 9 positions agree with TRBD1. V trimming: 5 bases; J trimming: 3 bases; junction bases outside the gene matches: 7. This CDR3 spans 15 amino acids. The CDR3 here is CASSTAGQGYYGYTF. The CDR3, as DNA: TGTGCCAGCAGTACCGCGGGACAGGGATACTATGGCTACACCTTC.

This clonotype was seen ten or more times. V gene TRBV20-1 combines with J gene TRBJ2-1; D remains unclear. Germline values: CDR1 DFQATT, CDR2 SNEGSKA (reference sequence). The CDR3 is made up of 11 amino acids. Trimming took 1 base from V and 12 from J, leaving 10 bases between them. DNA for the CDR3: TGCAGTGCTAGAGCGGTCCTCGGGCAGTTCTTC. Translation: CSARAVLGQFF.

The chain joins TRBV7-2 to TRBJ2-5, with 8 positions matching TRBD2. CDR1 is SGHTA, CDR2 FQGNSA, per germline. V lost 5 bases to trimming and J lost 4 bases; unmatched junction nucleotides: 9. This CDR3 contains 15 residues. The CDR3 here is CASSPGGGRIETQYF. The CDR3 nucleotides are TGTGCCAGCAGCCCCGGGGGGGGGCGCATAGAGACCCAGTACTTC.

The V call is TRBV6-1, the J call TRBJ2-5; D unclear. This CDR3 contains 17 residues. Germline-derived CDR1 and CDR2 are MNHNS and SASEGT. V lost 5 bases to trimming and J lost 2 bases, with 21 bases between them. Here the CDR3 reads CASSPSLLANLQETQYF. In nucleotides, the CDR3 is TGTGCCAGCAGTCCCTCCCTACTCGCGAACCTTCAAGAGACCCAGTACTTC.

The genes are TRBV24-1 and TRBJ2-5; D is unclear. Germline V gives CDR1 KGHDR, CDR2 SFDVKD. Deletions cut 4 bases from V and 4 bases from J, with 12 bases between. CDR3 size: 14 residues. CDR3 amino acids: CATSEDPQRETQYF. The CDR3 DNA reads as TGTGCCACCAGTGAGGACCCACAGAGAGAGACCCAGTACTTC.

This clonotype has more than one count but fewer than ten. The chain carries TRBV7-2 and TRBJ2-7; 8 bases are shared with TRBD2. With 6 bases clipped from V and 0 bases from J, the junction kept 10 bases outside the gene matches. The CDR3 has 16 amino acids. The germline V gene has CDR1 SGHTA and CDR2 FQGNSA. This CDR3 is CASSDQTSGSSYEQYF. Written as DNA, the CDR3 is TGTGCCAGCAGTGATCAAACTAGCGGAAGCTCCTACGAGCAGTACTTC.

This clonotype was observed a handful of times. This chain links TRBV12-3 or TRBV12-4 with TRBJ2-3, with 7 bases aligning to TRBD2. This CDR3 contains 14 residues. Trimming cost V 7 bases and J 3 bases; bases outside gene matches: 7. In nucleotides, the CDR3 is TGTGCCAGCACCGGGACTATGAAAACAGATACGCAGTATTTT. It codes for CASTGTMKTDTQYF.

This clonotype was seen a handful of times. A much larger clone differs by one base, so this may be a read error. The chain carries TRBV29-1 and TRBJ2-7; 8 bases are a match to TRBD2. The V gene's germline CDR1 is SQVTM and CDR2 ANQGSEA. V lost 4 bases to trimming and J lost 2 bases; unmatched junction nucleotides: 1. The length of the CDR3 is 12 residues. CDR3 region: CSVGSGAYEQYF. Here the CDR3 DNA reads TGCAGCGTTGGTAGCGGGGCCTACGAGCAGTACTTC.

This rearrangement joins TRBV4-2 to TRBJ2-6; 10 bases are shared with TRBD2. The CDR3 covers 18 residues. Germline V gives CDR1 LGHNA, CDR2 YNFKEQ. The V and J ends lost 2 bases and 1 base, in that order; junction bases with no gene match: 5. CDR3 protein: CASSQTGTSASGANVLTF. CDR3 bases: TGTGCCAGCAGCCAAACCGGGACTAGCGCGTCTGGGGCCAACGTCCTGACTTTC.

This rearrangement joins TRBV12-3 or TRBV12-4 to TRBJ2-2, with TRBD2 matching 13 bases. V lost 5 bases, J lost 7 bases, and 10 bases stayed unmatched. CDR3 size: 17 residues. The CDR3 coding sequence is TGTGCCAGCAGTAGAACTAGCGGGAGGGCCGATCTCGGGGAGCTGTTTTTT. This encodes CASSRTSGRADLGELFF.

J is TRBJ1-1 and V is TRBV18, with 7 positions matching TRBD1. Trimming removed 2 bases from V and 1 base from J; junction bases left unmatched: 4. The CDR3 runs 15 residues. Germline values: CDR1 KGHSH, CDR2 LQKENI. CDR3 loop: CASSPLQGWNTEAFF. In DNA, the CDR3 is TGTGCCAGCTCACCATTACAGGGGTGGAACACTGAAGCTTTCTTT. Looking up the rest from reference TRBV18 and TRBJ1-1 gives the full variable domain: NAGVMQNPRHLVRRRGQEARLRCSPMKGHSHVYWYRQLPEEGLKFMVYLQKENIIDESGMPKERFSAEFPKEGPSILRIQQVVRGDSAAYFCASSPLQGWNTEAFFGQGTRLTVV.

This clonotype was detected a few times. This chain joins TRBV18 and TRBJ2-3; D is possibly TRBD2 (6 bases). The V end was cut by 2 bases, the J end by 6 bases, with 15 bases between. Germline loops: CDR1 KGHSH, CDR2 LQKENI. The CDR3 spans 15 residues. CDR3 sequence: CASSPSAGIMDTQYF. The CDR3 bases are TGTGCCAGCTCACCATCGGCGGGAATCATGGATACGCAGTATTTT.

The DNA of the CDR3 is TGTGCCAGCAGCTTAGACGCCGGGAGGGCCGGGAATGAGCAGTTCTTC. Protein: CASSLDAGRAGNEQFF. V gene TRBV7-2 combines with J gene TRBJ2-1, with 8 bases matching TRBD2. V gave up 1 base and J gave up 7 bases; unmatched junction bases: 9. In germline, CDR1 is SGHTA, CDR2 FQGNSA. The CDR3 runs 16 residues.

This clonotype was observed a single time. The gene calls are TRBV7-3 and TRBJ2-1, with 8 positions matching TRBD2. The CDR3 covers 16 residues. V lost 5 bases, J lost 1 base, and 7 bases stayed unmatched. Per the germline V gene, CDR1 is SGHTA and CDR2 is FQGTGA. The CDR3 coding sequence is TGTGCCAGCAGCCGGACCGGGGGGGTTTCCTACAATGAGCAGTTCTTC. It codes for CASSRTGGVSYNEQFF.

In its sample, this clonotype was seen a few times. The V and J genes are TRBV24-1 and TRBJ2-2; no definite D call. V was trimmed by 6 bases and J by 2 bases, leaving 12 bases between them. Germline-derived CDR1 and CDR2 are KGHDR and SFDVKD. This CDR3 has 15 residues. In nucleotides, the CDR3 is TGTGCCACCAGTCTCAGTGGATTTAACACCGGGGAGCTGTTTTTT. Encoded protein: CATSLSGFNTGELFF.